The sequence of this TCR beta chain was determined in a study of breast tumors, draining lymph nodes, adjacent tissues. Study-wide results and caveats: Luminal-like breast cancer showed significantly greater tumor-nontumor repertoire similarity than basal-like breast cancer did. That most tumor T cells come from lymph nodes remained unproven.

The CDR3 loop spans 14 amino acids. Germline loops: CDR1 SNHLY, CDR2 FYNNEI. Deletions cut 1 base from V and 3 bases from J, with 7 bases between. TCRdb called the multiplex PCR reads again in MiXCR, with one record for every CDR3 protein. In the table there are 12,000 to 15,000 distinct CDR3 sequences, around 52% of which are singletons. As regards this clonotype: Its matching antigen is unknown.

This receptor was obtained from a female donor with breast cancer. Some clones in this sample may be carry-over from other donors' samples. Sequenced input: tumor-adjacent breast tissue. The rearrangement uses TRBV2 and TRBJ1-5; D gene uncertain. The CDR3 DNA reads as TGTGCCAGCAGTGAAGGCAGCCCCAATCAGCCCCAGCATTTT. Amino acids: CASSEGSPNQPQHF.